This section outlines one T cell receptor (beta chain) sequence together with its context. No antigen is known for it. TRB cDNA libraries were made by UMI-labeled 5' RACE. TCRdb re-called the 5' RACE reads and gives one entry per CDR3 protein, without DNA. This table lists roughly 59,000 distinct CDR3 sequences. This record belongs to a study of CXCR3-negative and CXCR3-positive naive CD8 T cells. Every CD8+ T cell subset underwent triplicate sorting at roughly 320,000 cells apiece. Cells classed as naive CD8+ T cells were CD45RO-CCR7+CD27+CD95-. The CDR3 spans 15 residues. The V gene's germline CDR1 is MGHRA and CDR2 YSYEKL. The study's findings and limits: Relative to CXCR3-negative naive cells, CXCR3-positive naive cells had more hydrophobic TRB CDR3s. Memory CD8+ T cell repertoires were far less diverse than both naive subsets.

This sequence was found in a human donor in good health. Some clones in this sample may be carry-over from other donors' samples. This chain joins TRBV4-1 and TRBJ1-2; TCRdb proposes TRBD1, but this gene call is untestable without DNA. Sequenced material: naive CXCR3+ CD8+ T cells from blood. Subset indicated: CD45RO-CCR7+CD27+CD95- naive CD8+ T cells expressing CXCR3 (TNR3+). CDR3 amino acids: CASSQGTGTGEGYTF.